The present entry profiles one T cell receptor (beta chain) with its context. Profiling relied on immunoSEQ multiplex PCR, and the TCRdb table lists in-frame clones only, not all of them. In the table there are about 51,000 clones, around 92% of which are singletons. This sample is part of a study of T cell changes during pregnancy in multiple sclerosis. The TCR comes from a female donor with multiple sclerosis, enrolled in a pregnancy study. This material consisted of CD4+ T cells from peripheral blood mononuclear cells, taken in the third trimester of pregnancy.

In DNA, the CDR3 is TGCGCCAGCAGCCTGGGGGCACAGGGGGCCTACGAGCAGTACTTC. It encodes CASSLGAQGAYEQYF. The chain uses TRBV5-1 and TRBJ2-7; TRBD1 matches at 8 bases. V lost 4 bases and J lost 2; bases outside the gene matches: 8. This CDR3 has 15 amino acids. Germline V gene sequence: CDR1 SGHRS, CDR2 YFSETQ. The complete variable domain, with remaining parts taken from reference TRBV5-1 and TRBJ2-7, reads KAGVTQTPRYLIKTRGQQVTLSCSPISGHRSVSWYQQTPGQGLQFLFEYFSETQRNKGNFPGRFSGRQFSNSRSEMNVSTLELGDSALYLCASSLGAQGAYEQYFGPGTRLTVT.